The entry below describes one T cell receptor (beta chain). These data originate in a study of blood T cell repertoires in COVID-19. Study details: Samples came from the United States, Italy and Spain, spanning acute and convalescent COVID-19. T cells, B-cell-depleted T cells, or PBMCs provided the cDNA or gDNA that served as material.

Repertoires were generated with immunoSEQ multiplex PCR, while TCRdb's copy carries only in-frame clones and drops some. The table has approximately 190,000 clones, roughly four fifths seen once. CDR1 and CDR2 from the germline V gene are LNHDA and SQIVND (reference sequence). Trimming stripped 10 bases from V and 3 bases from J, with 18 bases between. The CDR3 is made up of 14 amino acids. The sample comprised peripheral blood. V usage is TRBV19 and J usage is TRBJ1-2; D not certain. This TCR derives from a man aged 25-40 years with active or convalescent COVID-19. CDR3 sequence (DNA): TGTGCCACCCTACCCCGGGCAGCGGACTATGGCTACACCTTC. This translates into CATLPRAADYGYTF.